One and the same sample provided the 27 T cell receptor beta chains below, sequenced in a study of T cell repertoires in cytomegalovirus infection. Which antigens these TCRs recognize remains unknown. Using its own MiXCR run on the reads, TCRdb lists one record per CDR3 protein. The sample consists of more than 250,000 distinct CDR3 sequences, 25% of them appearing once. The specimen was cultured PBMCs, collected from culture after CMV antigen stimulation. These receptors originate from a human donor in good health (CMV status not recorded). Some clones in this sample may be carry-over from other donors' samples.

This clonotype has ten or more counts. The genes are TRBV7-2 and TRBJ2-1; D call uncertain. This CDR3 has 12 amino acids. V was trimmed by 5 bases and J by 15 bases, leaving 17 bases between them. CDR1 and CDR2 from the germline V gene are SGHTA and FQGNSA. CDR3 coding DNA: TGTGCCAGCAGCCCCGGCTTCGGACGGACGTTCTTC. This gives the protein CASSPGFGRTFF. Full variable domain (missing parts from reference TRBV7-2 and TRBJ2-1): GAGVSQSPSNKVTEKGKDVELRCDPISGHTALYWYRQSLGQGLEFLIYFQGNSAPDKSGLPSDRFSAERTGGSVSTLTIQRTQQEDSAVYLCASSPGFGRTFFGPGTRLTVL.

The V gene is TRBV24-1, the J gene TRBJ2-1; weak D call: TRBD1 (6 bases). V was pared by 4 bases and J by 3 bases, with 18 bases between. Germline values: CDR1 KGHDR, CDR2 SFDVKD. The CDR3 covers 17 residues. CDR3 sequence: CATSDPGAPRGYNEQFF. The CDR3 DNA reads as TGTGCCACCAGTGACCCAGGGGCCCCCCGGGGCTACAATGAGCAGTTCTTC.

The DNA of the CDR3 is TGTGCCACGGGACAGAGCACAGATACGCAGTATTTT. Protein product: CATGQSTDTQYF. V usage is TRBV24-1 and J usage is TRBJ2-3, with TRBD1 matching 7 bases. The CDR3 spans 12 residues. The ends lost 10 bases at V and 0 bases at J; junction bases unmatched: 0. Germline V gene sequence: CDR1 KGHDR, CDR2 SFDVKD.

This clonotype was counted only a few times. The CDR3 region is CASSYGQGYQPQHF. As DNA, the CDR3 is TGTGCCAGCAGTTACGGACAGGGTTATCAGCCCCAGCATTTT. The rearrangement links TRBV6-2 or TRBV6-3 to TRBJ1-5; 8 bases agree with TRBD1. Germline CDR1 reads MNHEY; CDR2 reads SVGEGT. The J segment lost 5 bases and the V segment lost 2 bases, leaving 2 bases of the junction unmatched. The CDR3 runs 14 residues.

This clonotype has more than one count but fewer than ten. The V gene is TRBV20-1, the J gene TRBJ1-5, with D maybe TRBD1 (6 bases). Germline CDR1 and CDR2: DFQATT and SNEGSKA (reference sequence). The CDR3 is 15 residues long. Trimming stripped 2 bases from V and 3 bases from J, with 14 bases between. CDR3 in amino acids: CSARMVNRDNQPQHF. As DNA, the CDR3 is TGCAGTGCTAGAATGGTGAACAGGGACAATCAGCCCCAGCATTTT.

This clonotype was seen many times. J is TRBJ2-1 and V is TRBV7-2; 8 bases line up with TRBD2. The CDR3 is 16 residues long. In germline, CDR1 is SGHTA, CDR2 FQGNSA. The J segment lost 6 bases and the V segment lost 2 bases, leaving 9 bases of the junction unmatched. The CDR3 nucleotides read TGTGCCAGCAGCTTAATAAGGCCGGGAGGGATCAATGAGCAGTTCTTC. As protein: CASSLIRPGGINEQFF.

The chain couples TRBV25-1 to TRBJ2-5; D is tentatively TRBD1 or TRBD2 (6 bases each). The CDR3 spans 15 residues. The germline V gene encodes CDR1 MGHDK and CDR2 SYGVNS. V gave up 2 bases and J gave up 5 bases, with 15 bases separating them. CDR3 amino acids: CASSEPKGGRETQYF. As DNA, the CDR3 is TGTGCCAGCAGTGAACCGAAGGGGGGTCGCGAGACCCAGTACTTC.

The CDR3 loop is CASSQDFQNQPQHF. In DNA, the CDR3 is TGCGCCAGCAGCCAAGATTTTCAAAATCAGCCCCAGCATTTT. J is TRBJ1-5 and V is TRBV4-1; D not certain. Per the germline V gene, CDR1 is MGHRA and CDR2 is YSYEKL. This CDR3 is 14 amino acids long. Trimming removed 0 bases from V and 4 bases from J, with 7 bases in between.

CDR3 coding DNA: TGTGCCAGCAGTAGCTTTACCGGGACCGTGGACAATGAGCAGTTCTTC. Amino acids: CASSSFTGTVDNEQFF. V usage is TRBV25-1 and J usage is TRBJ2-1; D tentatively fits TRBD1 or TRBD2 (5 bases each). This CDR3 is 16 amino acids long. Germline V gene data show CDR1 as MGHDK and CDR2 as SYGVNS. The germline V and J ends were trimmed by 5 bases and 5 bases, with 19 bases remaining between them. Full variable domain (outside the CDR3, taken from reference TRBV25-1 and TRBJ2-1): EADIYQTPRYLVIGTGKKITLECSQTMGHDKMYWYQQDPGMELHLIHYSYGVNSTEKGDLSSESTVSRIRTEHFPLTLESARPSHTSQYLCASSSFTGTVDNEQFFGPGTRLTVL.

This clonotype occurred a few times. The J gene is TRBJ1-2, the V gene TRBV7-9, with D possibly TRBD1 on 5 matching bases. The germline V gene has CDR1 SEHNR and CDR2 FQNEAQ (reference sequence). CDR3 length: 14 amino acids. V was clipped by 5 bases and J by 5 bases, with 15 bases between them. In DNA, the CDR3 is TGTGCCAGCAGCCGTAGTCAGGGAAGTTATGGCTACACCTTC. Translated: CASSRSQGSYGYTF. The variable domain in full, completed from reference TRBV7-9 and TRBJ1-2, reads DTGVSQNPRHKITKRGQNVTFRCDPISEHNRLYWYRQTLGQGPEFLTYFQNEAQLEKSRLLSDRFSAERPKGSFSTLEIQRTEQGDSAMYLCASSRSQGSYGYTFGSGTRLTVV.

The gene calls are TRBV6-2 or TRBV6-3 and TRBJ2-7; 7 bases line up with TRBD1. After removal of 5 bases from V and 1 base from J, the junction contained 11 bases not matched to a gene. CDR1 and CDR2 from the germline V gene are MNHEY and SVGEGT. The CDR3 extends over 16 amino acids. In DNA, the CDR3 is TGTGCCAGCAGTAAGTTTCAGGGGGTGGCTTCCTACGAGCAGTACGTC. This encodes CASSKFQGVASYEQYV.

This sequence joins TRBV7-2 and TRBJ2-7, with D unresolved. Germline CDR1 SGHTA, CDR2 FQGNSA. Trimming pared 5 bases from V and 7 bases from J, leaving 15 bases between. CDR3 length equals 13 residues. CDR3 protein: CASSPGRRGEQYF. The CDR3 region has the DNA TGTGCCAGCAGCCCGGGCAGGCGTGGGGAGCAGTACTTC.

This clonotype has a handful of counts. This chain uses TRBV30 with TRBJ2-1, with TRBD1 matching over 7 bases. Germline V gene sequence: CDR1 GTSNPN, CDR2 SVGIG (reference sequence). The CDR3 runs to 15 residues. V was pared by 3 bases and J by 2 bases, with 7 bases of the junction left unmatched. The CDR3 nucleotides are TGTGCCTGGAGGAAACAGGGGAAAACCTACAATGAGCAGTTCTTC. Protein sequence: CAWRKQGKTYNEQFF.

The chain is built from TRBV6-2 or TRBV6-3 and TRBJ2-5; TRBD1 is a possible D gene (5 bases). In germline, CDR1 is MNHEY, CDR2 SVGEGT. Trimming cost V 8 bases and J 5 bases, with 15 bases left between them. The CDR3 spans 13 residues. The DNA for the CDR3 is TGTGCCAGCGGACACCCTCCCCGGGAGACCCAGTACTTC. As protein: CASGHPPRETQYF.

This chain connects TRBV7-9 to TRBJ1-6, with 8 bases lining up with TRBD1. The CDR3 runs 15 residues. Germline trimming cut 4 bases from V and 5 bases from J; bases unmatched to any gene: 4. CDR1 is SEHNR, CDR2 FQNEAQ, per germline (reference sequence). CDR3 nucleotide sequence: TGTGCCAGCAGCTCCCGGGACAGGAATAATTCACCCCTCCACTTT. This codes for CASSSRDRNNSPLHF.

Of note for this clonotype: This clone may be a read error of a much larger clone one base away. The chain recombines TRBV11-1 with TRBJ2-7, with TRBD1 matching over 10 bases. The CDR3 runs to 14 residues. The V segment lost 5 bases and the J segment 5 bases; nucleotides outside the gene matches: 6. Per germline, CDR1 SGHAT and CDR2 FQDESV (reference sequence). The CDR3 sequence: CASSVRDRGNEQYF. The CDR3, as DNA: TGTGCCAGCAGCGTCCGGGACAGGGGTAACGAGCAGTACTTC.

The V call is TRBV19, the J call TRBJ2-7, with D uncertain. Trimming cost V 3 bases and J 3 bases, with 12 bases left between them. CDR3 size: 14 residues. Germline V gene sequence: CDR1 LNHDA, CDR2 SQIVND (reference sequence). The CDR3 sequence: CASSIQSRDYEQYF. The DNA for the CDR3 is TGTGCCAGTAGTATCCAGAGCCGTGACTACGAGCAGTACTTC.

The sample holds many counts of this clonotype. V usage is TRBV7-2 and J usage is TRBJ1-1, with D unresolved. Germline values: CDR1 SGHTA, CDR2 FQGNSA. V was clipped by 1 base and J by 1 base, with 16 bases between them. CDR3 length: 17 amino acids. In DNA form, the CDR3 reads TGTGCCAGCAGCTTAGATTTCGGCAAGATGGGGAACACTGAAGCTTTCTTT. This gives the protein CASSLDFGKMGNTEAFF.

This clonotype was detected many times. This chain uses TRBV12-3 or TRBV12-4 with TRBJ2-7; 9 nucleotides line up with TRBD1. With 6 bases clipped from V and 1 base from J, the junction kept 10 bases outside the gene matches. The CDR3 loop spans 16 amino acids. The CDR3 DNA follows: TGTGCCAGCAGACTGGGACAGGGAAGGATATCCTACGAGCAGTACTTC. Translated: CASRLGQGRISYEQYF.

This clonotype showed up just a few times. Written as DNA, the CDR3 is TGTGCCAGCAGCCCTCAGCGGGAGACAGATACGCAGTATTTT. This sequence encodes CASSPQRETDTQYF. This chain uses TRBV7-3 with TRBJ2-3; 8 nucleotides match TRBD2. The V segment lost 5 bases and the J segment 3 bases; nucleotides outside the gene matches: 4. The length of the CDR3 is 14 residues. Germline CDR1 and CDR2: SGHTA and FQGTGA. Using reference TRBV7-3 and TRBJ2-3 for the parts outside the CDR3, the full variable domain is GAGVSQTPSNKVTEKGKYVELRCDPISGHTALYWYRQSLGQGPEFLIYFQGTGAADDSGLPNDRFFAVRPEGSVSTLKIQRTERGDSAVYLCASSPQRETDTQYFGPGTRLTVL.

The rearrangement links TRBV4-3 to TRBJ2-2; TRBD2 aligns across 15 bases. Germline CDR1 is LGHNA and CDR2 is YSLEER. The V and J ends lost 1 base and 3 bases, in that order; junction bases with no gene match: 9. CDR3 length: 20 amino acids. CDR3 DNA: TGCGCCAGCAGCCAAGGGGTTGCGGGACTAGCGGGAGGATACACCGGGGAGCTGTTTTTT. Residues: CASSQGVAGLAGGYTGELFF.

The chain recombines TRBV15 with TRBJ1-5, with TRBD1 matching 9 bases. This CDR3 is built from 15 residues. With V trimmed by 3 bases and J by 2 bases, 2 bases remained unmatched. CDR1 is LNHNV, CDR2 YYDKDF, per germline (reference sequence). The CDR3 sequence: CATSRGQGGNQPQHF. The CDR3 DNA reads TGTGCCACCAGCAGGGGACAGGGCGGCAATCAGCCCCAGCATTTT. Full variable domain (outside the CDR3, taken from reference TRBV15 and TRBJ1-5): DAMVIQNPRYQVTQFGKPVTLSCSQTLNHNVMYWYQQKSSQAPKLLFHYYDKDFNNEADTPDNFQSRRPNTSFCFLDIRSPGLGDTAMYLCATSRGQGGNQPQHFGDGTRLSIL.

The rearrangement uses TRBV6-6 and TRBJ2-4, with 12 bases that match TRBD2. Per germline, CDR1 MNHNY and CDR2 SVGAGI (reference sequence). There are 17 residues in the CDR3. The J segment lost 9 bases and the V segment lost 2 bases, leaving 11 bases of the junction unmatched. The CDR3 bases are TGTGCCAGCAGTTACGAAGGGACTAGCGGGCAGTATCGCATTCAGTACTTC. Amino acid sequence: CASSYEGTSGQYRIQYF.

This clonotype appeared many times. The rearrangement links TRBV7-6 to TRBJ1-1; D may be TRBD1 (6 bases). The CDR3 is 15 residues long. From germline, CDR1 is SGHVS and CDR2 FNYEAQ. Trimming cost V 5 bases and J 3 bases, with 16 bases left between them. CDR3 residues: CASSTGWSRDTEAFF. As DNA, the CDR3 is TGTGCCAGCAGCACAGGGTGGAGTAGGGACACTGAAGCTTTCTTT.

The chain has TRBV19 and TRBJ1-3; D call uncertain. Between the trimmed V and J ends, which lost 5 bases and 0 bases, there was a span of 14 bases. The CDR3 sequence is 16 residues long. Germline V CDR1 and CDR2: LNHDA, SQIVND (reference sequence). This CDR3 reads CASSPLVQRSGNTIYF. CDR3 DNA: TGTGCCAGTAGTCCCCTCGTGCAACGCTCTGGAAACACCATATATTTT.

This clonotype occurred many times. The chain employs TRBV12-3 or TRBV12-4 and TRBJ2-1, with 7 bases that match TRBD2. The CDR3 consists of 13 residues. V lost 6 bases and J lost 9; bases outside the gene matches: 8. CDR3 sequence: CASRPGLVTEQFF. CDR3 nucleotides: TGTGCCAGCAGACCTGGACTAGTGACTGAGCAGTTCTTC.

The rearrangement links TRBV7-2 to TRBJ1-2; the match to TRBD1 covers 9 bases. In germline, CDR1 is SGHTA, CDR2 FQGNSA. Trimming removed 3 bases from V and 8 bases from J; junction bases left unmatched: 10. This CDR3 has 15 amino acids. As DNA, the CDR3 is TGTGCCAGCAGCTTCCGGGACAGGGAAGTTGGCGGCTACACCTTC. This encodes CASSFRDREVGGYTF.